This T cell receptor (beta chain) emerged from a study of T cell responses to AZD1222 COVID-19 vaccine. Whole-study context: The study pooled second doses at about 4 or about 12 weeks.

The table came from immunoSEQ multiplex PCR; TCRdb's copy has only in-frame clones and leaves some out. The sample has roughly 100,000 clones, around nine tenths seen once. Germline values: CDR1 SGDLS, CDR2 YYNGEE. The CDR3 consists of 15 residues. The V end was cut by 0 bases, the J end by 0 bases, with 7 bases between. This receptor was obtained from an adult in good health. Sequencing used peripheral blood, obtained on day 0 of AZD1222 vaccination. The chain is built from TRBV9 and TRBJ2-1; unclear D gene. CDR3 in amino acids: CASSVEWGSYNEQFF. In nucleotides, the CDR3 is TGTGCCAGCAGCGTAGAGTGGGGCTCCTACAATGAGCAGTTCTTC.